The 16 T cell receptor beta chains presented below share a single source sample, sequenced in a study of control samples from healthy donors and cancer patients. Produced via immunoSEQ multiplex PCR; TCRdb's table is partial and in-frame only. The sample lists about 72,000 clones, 85% to 95% occurring once. The sequenced material came from blood. The receptors were gathered from a woman aged 60-75 years in good health.

This chain joins TRBV24-1 and TRBJ2-3; 13 bases agree with TRBD2. Germline values: CDR1 KGHDR, CDR2 SFDVKD. The CDR3 is made up of 19 amino acids. J was trimmed by 7 bases and V by 2 bases; bases with no gene match: 14. The CDR3 protein is CATSDSHSKTGLAGYTQYF. The CDR3 DNA sequence: TGTGCCACCAGTGATTCCCATAGTAAGACGGGACTAGCGGGGTATACGCAGTATTTT.

The chain carries TRBV6-1 and TRBJ1-1, with a weak D call TRBD1 (5 bases). The CDR3 runs 13 residues. Germline CDR1 and CDR2: MNHNS and SASEGT. V lost 0 bases to trimming and J lost 14 bases, with 16 bases between them. CDR3 sequence (DNA): TGTGCCAGCAGTGAAGCGCAAGGGAGGGACTGCTTCTTT. This gives the protein CASSEAQGRDCFF.

The V and J genes are TRBV6-6 and TRBJ2-2, with 7 bases identical to TRBD2. V shed 6 bases, J shed 4 bases, and the junction held 2 bases outside the gene matches. The CDR3 extends over 13 amino acids. The germline V gene encodes CDR1 MNHNY and CDR2 SVGAGI (reference sequence). The CDR3 sequence: CASSGEGTGELFF. The CDR3, as DNA: TGTGCCAGCAGCGGGGAGGGCACCGGGGAGCTGTTTTTT.

The sample holds one count of this clone. The V and J genes are TRBV7-2 and TRBJ1-4; the D gene is possibly TRBD1 (6 bases). The germline gives CDR1 SGHTA, CDR2 FQGNSA. This CDR3 contains 15 residues. Trimming took off 5 bases at V and 7 bases at J, with 17 bases between the two ends. CDR3 amino acids: CASSQNEGGREKLFF. The CDR3 nucleotides read TGTGCCAGCAGCCAGAATGAGGGGGGGCGTGAAAAACTGTTTTTT.

The rearrangement uses TRBV25-1 and TRBJ1-1; D unresolved. Germline values: CDR1 MGHDK, CDR2 SYGVNS. Trimming stripped 2 bases from V and 7 bases from J, with 5 bases between. This CDR3 spans 11 amino acids. The CDR3 reads CASSERDEAFF. CDR3 DNA: TGTGCCAGCAGTGAACGTGATGAAGCTTTCTTT.

This chain joins TRBV19 and TRBJ1-1; TRBD1 might be the D (6 bases). CDR3 length: 16 residues. Trimming removed 11 bases from V and 2 bases from J, with 24 bases in between. In germline, CDR1 is LNHDA, CDR2 SQIVND (reference sequence). The DNA for the CDR3 is TGTGCCTCAAACGCCAGGGGCGGGACACATAACACTGAAGCTTTCTTT. Its translation is CASNARGGTHNTEAFF.

The rearrangement uses TRBV19 and TRBJ1-3; the match to TRBD1 covers 7 bases. V lost 9 bases to trimming and J lost 0 bases; unmatched junction nucleotides: 8. Germline lookup yields CDR1 LNHDA and CDR2 SQIVND (reference sequence). This CDR3 is 15 amino acids long. This chain's CDR3 is CASSGQLNSGNTIYF. In DNA, the CDR3 is TGTGCCAGCTCGGGACAGCTCAACTCTGGAAACACCATATATTTT.

The V and J genes are TRBV3-1 (or the pseudogene TRBV3-2) and TRBJ2-3; possibly TRBD2 for D (5 bases). The ends were cut back, 4 bases at V and 2 bases at J, with 13 bases in the middle. CDR1 is LGHDT and CDR2 is YNNKEL in the germline V gene (reference sequence). This CDR3 is 15 amino acids long. CDR3 DNA: TGTGCCAGCAGCCCGAGGGCAGCCGACACAGATACGCAGTATTTT. Translated, it gives CASSPRAADTDTQYF.

This clone has more than one count but fewer than ten. This chain uses TRBV29-1 with TRBJ2-6, with D perhaps matching TRBD1 (7 bases). Per the germline V gene, CDR1 is SQVTM and CDR2 is ANQGSEA. This CDR3 has 17 residues. V lost 0 bases and J 2 bases, leaving 14 bases between the germline ends. CDR3: CSVEDWQGGTGANVLTF. CDR3 sequence (DNA): TGCAGCGTTGAAGATTGGCAGGGGGGTACTGGGGCCAACGTCCTGACTTTC.

V is TRBV5-6 and J is TRBJ2-3; 10 nucleotides line up with TRBD1. CDR1 is SGHDT and CDR2 is YYEEEE in the germline V gene. This CDR3 spans 18 amino acids. J lost 9 bases, V lost 3 bases, and 19 bases had no gene match. CDR3 bases: TGTGCCAGCAGCTGGGGGGGAACATCTGGGACAGGGGCCGGAACGCAGTATTTT. Translated: CASSWGGTSGTGAGTQYF.

The V gene is TRBV19, the J gene TRBJ2-1; possible D gene TRBD1, 5 bases. Germline values: CDR1 LNHDA, CDR2 SQIVND (reference sequence). The CDR3 is 14 residues long. The V end lost 2 bases, the J end lost 2 bases, and 7 bases lay between the germline ends. The CDR3 DNA is TGTGCCAGTAGTATAACAGGACCCTACAATGAGCAGTTCTTC. This translates into CASSITGPYNEQFF. The full variable domain, with the rest looked up from reference TRBV19 and TRBJ2-1, is DGGITQSPKYLFRKEGQNVTLSCEQNLNHDAMYWYRQDPGQGLRLIYYSQIVNDFQKGDIAEGYSVSREKKESFPLTVTSAQKNPTAFYLCASSITGPYNEQFFGPGTRLTVL.

The chain has TRBV28 and TRBJ1-4; 10 bases are shared with TRBD1. J was trimmed by 7 bases and V by 3 bases; bases with no gene match: 8. Per germline, CDR1 MDHEN and CDR2 SYDVKM. CDR3 size: 16 residues. The CDR3 DNA reads TGTGCCAGCAGTTTTGACAGGGGGCTTAGAAGTGAAAAACTGTTTTTT. Residues: CASSFDRGLRSEKLFF.

V gene TRBV28 combines with J gene TRBJ2-6; unclear D gene. Trimming left V 3 bases short and J 4 bases short, with 7 bases between. Germline values: CDR1 MDHEN, CDR2 SYDVKM. This CDR3 contains 14 residues. The CDR3 sequence is CASSLMAGANVLTF. The CDR3 bases are TGTGCCAGCAGTTTGATGGCCGGGGCCAACGTCCTGACTTTC.

The chain uses TRBV11-2 and TRBJ2-5; no clear D gene. CDR3 size: 13 residues. The V end was cut by 1 base, the J end by 5 bases, with 8 bases between. Germline V gene data show CDR1 as SGHAT and CDR2 as FQNNGV. The CDR3 nucleotides read TGTGCCAGCAGCTTAGGGGGTCTCGAGACCCAGTACTTC. Translation gives CASSLGGLETQYF.

The gene calls are TRBV10-3 and TRBJ2-1; D is unresolved. The CDR3 has 15 residues. From germline, CDR1 is ENHRY and CDR2 SYGVKD. V was shortened by 6 bases and J by 6 bases, with 18 bases between the two germline ends. This chain's CDR3 is CAISDPHGSLNEQFF. The CDR3 DNA follows: TGTGCCATCAGCGACCCCCATGGTAGCCTCAATGAGCAGTTCTTC.

This chain uses TRBV5-6 with TRBJ2-7, with unresolved D. With 0 bases removed from V and 3 bases from J, the gap between germline ends came to 10 bases. CDR1 and CDR2 (germline): SGHDT, YYEEEE. CDR3 size: 14 residues. The CDR3 region is CASSLASDFYEQYF. CDR3 DNA sequence: TGTGCCAGCAGCTTGGCCTCTGACTTCTACGAGCAGTACTTC.